The source of this T cell receptor (beta chain) is a study of identical twins. The V gene end was trimmed by 8 bases and the J gene end by 2 bases; junction bases not matched to a gene: 15. Germline CDR1 WSHSY, CDR2 SAAADI. The CDR3 runs to 17 residues. TCRdb re-called the 5' RACE reads with MiXCR, one entry per CDR3 protein. The sample holds hundreds of thousands of distinct CDR3 sequences; under 9% are singletons and the top ten take approximately 0.94%. This clonotype was detected a few times. These records were also assigned to another study, of yellow fever vaccine responses in identical twins.

The chain carries TRBV10-2 and TRBJ2-7; 10 bases line up with TRBD1. The sample was PBMCs. This TCR derives from a woman aged 18-29 years in good health. The DNA for the CDR3 is TGCGCCAGCTCGCTGGGGACAGGGGCAGTTATCCCCTACGAGCAGTACTTC. Protein sequence: CASSLGTGAVIPYEQYF.